The TCR beta chain under discussion was sequenced for a study of control samples from healthy donors and cancer patients. Libraries were prepared by immunoSEQ multiplex PCR; TCRdb keeps only in-frame clonotypes and omits some of them. The data show over 150,000 clones, with 80% to 95% seen just once and more than 1.1% held by the top ten. Trimming took off 3 bases at V and 4 bases at J, with 3 bases between the two ends. CDR3 length: 11 amino acids. The germline CDR1 and CDR2 sequences are SGHDN and FVKESK. Source material: blood. The receptor's source is a man aged 18 to 29 in good health. The chain combines TRBV14 with TRBJ2-5; unclear D gene. CDR3 in amino acids: CASSHAETQYF. The CDR3 coding sequence is TGTGCCAGCAGCCACGCAGAGACCCAGTACTTC.